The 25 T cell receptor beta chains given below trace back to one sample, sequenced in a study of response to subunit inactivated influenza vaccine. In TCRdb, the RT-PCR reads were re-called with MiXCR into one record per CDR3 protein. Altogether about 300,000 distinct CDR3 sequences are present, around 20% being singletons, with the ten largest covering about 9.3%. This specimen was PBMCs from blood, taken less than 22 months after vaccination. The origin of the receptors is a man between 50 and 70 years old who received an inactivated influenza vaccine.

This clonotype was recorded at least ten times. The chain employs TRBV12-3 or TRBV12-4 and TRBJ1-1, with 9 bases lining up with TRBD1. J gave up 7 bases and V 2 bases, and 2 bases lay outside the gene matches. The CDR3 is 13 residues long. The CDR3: CASSLRGQGEAFF. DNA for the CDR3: TGTGCCAGCAGTTTACGGGGACAGGGTGAAGCTTTCTTT.

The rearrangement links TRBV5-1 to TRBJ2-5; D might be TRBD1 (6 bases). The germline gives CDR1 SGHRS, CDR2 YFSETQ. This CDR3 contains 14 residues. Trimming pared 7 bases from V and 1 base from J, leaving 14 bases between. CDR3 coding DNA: TGCGCCAGCCAAATACAGGGTTCCCAAGAGACCCAGTACTTC. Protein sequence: CASQIQGSQETQYF.

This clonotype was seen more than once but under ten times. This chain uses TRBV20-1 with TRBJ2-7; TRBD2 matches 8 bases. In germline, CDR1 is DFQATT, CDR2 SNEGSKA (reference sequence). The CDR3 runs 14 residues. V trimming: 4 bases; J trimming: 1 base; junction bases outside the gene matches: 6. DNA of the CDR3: TGCAGTGCTAAGGGGGTAGCGGGATCCTACGAGCAGTACTTC. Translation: CSAKGVAGSYEQYF.

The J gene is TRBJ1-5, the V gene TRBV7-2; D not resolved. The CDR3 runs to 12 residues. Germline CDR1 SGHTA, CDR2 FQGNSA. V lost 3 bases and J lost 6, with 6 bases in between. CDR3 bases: TGTGCCAGCAGCTTCAACAGTCAGCCCCAGCATTTT. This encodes CASSFNSQPQHF.

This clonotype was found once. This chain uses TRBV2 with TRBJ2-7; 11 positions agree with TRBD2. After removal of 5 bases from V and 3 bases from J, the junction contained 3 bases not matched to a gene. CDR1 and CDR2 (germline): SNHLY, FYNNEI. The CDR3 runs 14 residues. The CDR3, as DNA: TGTGCCAGCAGTAATGGACTAGCGGGCTACGAGCAGTACTTC. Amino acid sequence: CASSNGLAGYEQYF.

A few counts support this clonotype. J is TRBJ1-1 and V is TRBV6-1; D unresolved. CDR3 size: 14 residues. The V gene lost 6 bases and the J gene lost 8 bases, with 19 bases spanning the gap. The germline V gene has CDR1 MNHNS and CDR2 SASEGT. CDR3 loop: CASSPPRAFTEAFF. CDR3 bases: TGTGCCAGCAGCCCCCCCCGCGCATTTACCGAAGCTTTCTTT.

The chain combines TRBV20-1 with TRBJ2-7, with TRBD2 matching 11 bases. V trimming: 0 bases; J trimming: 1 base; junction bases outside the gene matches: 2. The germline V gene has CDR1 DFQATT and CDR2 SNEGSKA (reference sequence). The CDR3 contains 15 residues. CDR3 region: CSARDPSGRSYEQYF. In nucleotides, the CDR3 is TGCAGTGCTAGAGATCCTAGCGGGAGGTCCTACGAGCAGTACTTC.

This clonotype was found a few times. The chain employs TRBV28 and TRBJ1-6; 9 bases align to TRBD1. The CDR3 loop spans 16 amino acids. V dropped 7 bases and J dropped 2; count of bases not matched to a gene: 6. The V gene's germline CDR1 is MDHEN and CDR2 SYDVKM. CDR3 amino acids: CASTRQGVTYNSPLHF. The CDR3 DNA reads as TGTGCCAGCACCCGACAGGGGGTAACCTATAATTCACCCCTCCACTTT.

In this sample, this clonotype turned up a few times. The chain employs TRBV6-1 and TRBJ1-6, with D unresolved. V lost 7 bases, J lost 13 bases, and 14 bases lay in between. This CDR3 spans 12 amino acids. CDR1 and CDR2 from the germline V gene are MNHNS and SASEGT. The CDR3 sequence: CASTLSSGPLHF. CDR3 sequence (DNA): TGTGCCAGCACCCTGAGTAGTGGCCCCCTCCACTTT.

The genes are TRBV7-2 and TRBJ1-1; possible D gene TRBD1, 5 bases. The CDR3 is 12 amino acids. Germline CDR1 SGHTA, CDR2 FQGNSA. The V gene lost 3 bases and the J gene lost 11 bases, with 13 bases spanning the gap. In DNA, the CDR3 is TGTGCCAGCAGCTTCCGGGGCTCGGGGGCTTTCTTT. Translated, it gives CASSFRGSGAFF.

The CDR3 region is CASSYSTGRESSYNSPLHF. CDR3 sequence (DNA): TGTGCCAGCAGTTACTCGACAGGGAGGGAGAGCTCCTATAATTCACCCCTCCACTTT. This sequence joins TRBV6-2 or TRBV6-3 and TRBJ1-6, with 7 positions matching TRBD1. The germline CDR1 and CDR2 sequences are MNHEY and SVGEGT. Germline trimming cut 0 bases from V and 0 bases from J; bases unmatched to any gene: 8. The CDR3 totals 19 residues.

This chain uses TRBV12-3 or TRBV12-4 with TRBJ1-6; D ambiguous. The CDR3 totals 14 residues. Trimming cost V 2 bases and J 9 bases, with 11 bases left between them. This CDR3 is CASSLKGGSSPLHF. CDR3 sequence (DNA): TGTGCCAGCAGTTTAAAGGGAGGAAGTTCACCCCTCCACTTT.

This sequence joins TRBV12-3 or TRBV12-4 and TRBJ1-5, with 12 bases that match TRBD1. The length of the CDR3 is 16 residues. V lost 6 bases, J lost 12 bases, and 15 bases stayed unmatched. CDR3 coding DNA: TGTGCCAGCAGCTCCGGTCCGGGACAGGGGGCAATCAACCAGCATTTT. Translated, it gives CASSSGPGQGAINQHF.

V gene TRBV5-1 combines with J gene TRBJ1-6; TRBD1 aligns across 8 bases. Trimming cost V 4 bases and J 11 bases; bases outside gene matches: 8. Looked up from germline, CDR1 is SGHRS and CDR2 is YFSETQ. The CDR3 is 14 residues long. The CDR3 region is CASSVGQDSTPLHF. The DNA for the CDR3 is TGCGCCAGCAGCGTGGGACAGGACAGTACACCCCTCCACTTT.

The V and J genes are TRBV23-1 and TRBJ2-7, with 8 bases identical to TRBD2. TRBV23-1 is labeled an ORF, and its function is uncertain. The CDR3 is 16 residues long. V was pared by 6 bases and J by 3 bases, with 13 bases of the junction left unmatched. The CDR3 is CASRRSGACFNYEQYF. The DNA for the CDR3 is TGCGCCAGCAGACGTAGCGGGGCCTGCTTTAACTACGAGCAGTACTTC.

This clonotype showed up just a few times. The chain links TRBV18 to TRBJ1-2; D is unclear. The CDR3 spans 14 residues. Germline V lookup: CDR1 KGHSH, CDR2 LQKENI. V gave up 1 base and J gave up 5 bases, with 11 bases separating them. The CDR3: CASSPQVPAYGYTF. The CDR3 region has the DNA TGTGCCAGCTCACCACAGGTCCCAGCTTATGGCTACACCTTC.

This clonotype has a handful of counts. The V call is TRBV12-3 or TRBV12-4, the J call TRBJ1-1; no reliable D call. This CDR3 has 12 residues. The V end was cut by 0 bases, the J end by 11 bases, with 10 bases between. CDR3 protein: CASSLALRWAFF. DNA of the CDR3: TGTGCCAGCAGTTTAGCGCTCAGGTGGGCTTTCTTT.

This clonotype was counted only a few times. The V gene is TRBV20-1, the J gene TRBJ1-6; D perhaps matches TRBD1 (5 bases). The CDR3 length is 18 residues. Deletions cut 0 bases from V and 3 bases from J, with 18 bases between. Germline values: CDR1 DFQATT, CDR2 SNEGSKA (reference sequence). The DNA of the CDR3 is TGCAGTGCTAGAGATCTTTCGGGGGGGGACCACTATAATTCACCCCTCCACTTT. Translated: CSARDLSGGDHYNSPLHF.

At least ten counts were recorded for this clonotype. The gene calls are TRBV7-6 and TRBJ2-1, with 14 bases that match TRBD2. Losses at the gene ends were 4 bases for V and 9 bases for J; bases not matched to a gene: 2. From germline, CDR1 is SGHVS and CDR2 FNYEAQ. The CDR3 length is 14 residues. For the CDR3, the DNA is TGTGCCAGCAGCTCGGGACTAGCGGGAGCTGAGCAGTTCTTC. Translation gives CASSSGLAGAEQFF.

CDR3 bases: TGCGCCAGCAGCCAAATCGCCGTTCCCTTCGAGCAGTACTTC. Protein: CASSQIAVPFEQYF. The chain couples TRBV4-1 to TRBJ2-7; D call uncertain. The CDR3 extends over 14 amino acids. The germline V and J ends were trimmed by 2 bases and 6 bases, with 14 bases remaining between them. CDR1 and CDR2 from the germline V gene are MGHRA and YSYEKL.

This chain's CDR3 is CASSQGDGGYGYTF. The CDR3 DNA is TGTGCCAGCAGCCAGGGGGACGGGGGCTATGGCTACACCTTC. This chain connects TRBV27 to TRBJ1-2; TRBD1 aligns across 7 bases. The germline V gene has CDR1 MNHEY and CDR2 SMNVEV (reference sequence). Trimming cost V 6 bases and J 4 bases; bases outside gene matches: 8. The CDR3 sequence is 14 residues long.

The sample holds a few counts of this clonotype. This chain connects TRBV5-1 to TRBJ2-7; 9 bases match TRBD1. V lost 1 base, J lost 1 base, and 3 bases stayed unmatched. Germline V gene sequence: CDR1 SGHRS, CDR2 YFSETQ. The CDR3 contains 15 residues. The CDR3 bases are TGCGCCAGCAGCTTGACAGGGACAGGGTCCTACGAGCAGTACTTC. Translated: CASSLTGTGSYEQYF. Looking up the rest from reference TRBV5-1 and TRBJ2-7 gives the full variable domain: KAGVTQTPRYLIKTRGQQVTLSCSPISGHRSVSWYQQTPGQGLQFLFEYFSETQRNKGNFPGRFSGRQFSNSRSEMNVSTLELGDSALYLCASSLTGTGSYEQYFGPGTRLTVT.

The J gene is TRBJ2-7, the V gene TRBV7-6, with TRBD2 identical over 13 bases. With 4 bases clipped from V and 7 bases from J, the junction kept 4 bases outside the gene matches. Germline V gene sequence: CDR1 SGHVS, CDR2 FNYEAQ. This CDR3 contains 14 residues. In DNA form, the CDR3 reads TGTGCCAGCAGCTCATGGACTAGCGGGGGTGAGCAGTACTTC. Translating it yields CASSSWTSGGEQYF.

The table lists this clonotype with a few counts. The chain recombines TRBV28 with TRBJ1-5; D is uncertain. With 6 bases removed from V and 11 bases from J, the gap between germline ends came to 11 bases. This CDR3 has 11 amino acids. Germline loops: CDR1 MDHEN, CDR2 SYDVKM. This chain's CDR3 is CASSRSRTQHF. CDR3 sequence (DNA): TGTGCCAGCAGCCGCTCGCGGACCCAGCATTTT.

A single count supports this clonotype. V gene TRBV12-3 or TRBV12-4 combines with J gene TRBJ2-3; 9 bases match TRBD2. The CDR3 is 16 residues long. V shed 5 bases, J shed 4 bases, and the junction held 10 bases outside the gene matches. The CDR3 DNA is TGTGCCAGCAGTACCTCTAGCGGGATGGGGGCAGATACGCAGTATTTT. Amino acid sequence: CASSTSSGMGADTQYF.